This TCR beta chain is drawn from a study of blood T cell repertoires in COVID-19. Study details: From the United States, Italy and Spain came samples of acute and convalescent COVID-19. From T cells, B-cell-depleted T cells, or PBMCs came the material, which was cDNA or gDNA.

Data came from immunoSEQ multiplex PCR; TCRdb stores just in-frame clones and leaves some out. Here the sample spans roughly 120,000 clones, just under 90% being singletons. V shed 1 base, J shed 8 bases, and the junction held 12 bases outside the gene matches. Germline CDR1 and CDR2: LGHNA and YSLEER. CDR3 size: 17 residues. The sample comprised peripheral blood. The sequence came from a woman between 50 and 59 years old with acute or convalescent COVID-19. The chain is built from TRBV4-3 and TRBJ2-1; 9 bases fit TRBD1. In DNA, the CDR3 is TGCGCCAGCAGCCAAGTTCTTACCGGGACAGGGCCTCATGAGCAGTTCTTC. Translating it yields CASSQVLTGTGPHEQFF.